These 29 T cell receptor beta chains were all obtained from the same sample, sequenced in a study of blood T cell repertoires in COVID-19. TCRdb's copy holds only in-frame clones and misses some; the assay was immunoSEQ multiplex PCR. Altogether about 360,000 clones are present, around 90% being singletons, with the ten largest covering 3%. The sequenced sample was peripheral blood. The receptor set was obtained from a human donor in a cohort sampled during active COVID-19.

This chain uses TRBV30 with TRBJ2-5; the match to TRBD2 covers 14 bases. The CDR3 is 17 amino acids. J gave up 4 bases and V 1 base, and 8 bases lay outside the gene matches. Per germline, CDR1 GTSNPN and CDR2 SVGIG (reference sequence). The CDR3 DNA reads as TGTGCCTGGAGTGGGGGGACTAGCGGGAGAAATCTAGAGACCCAGTACTTC. It encodes CAWSGGTSGRNLETQYF.

In DNA, the CDR3 is TGTGCCTGGTCGCCGGGGAGGGAGACCCAGTACTTC. It encodes CAWSPGRETQYF. This chain joins TRBV30 and TRBJ2-5; possibly TRBD2 for D (6 bases). CDR3 length: 12 amino acids. Trimming took 5 bases from V and 5 from J, leaving 12 bases between them. Germline V gives CDR1 GTSNPN, CDR2 SVGIG (reference sequence).

This clone appeared a few times. The rearrangement uses TRBV19 and TRBJ1-6; TRBD1 matches at 8 bases. The V gene end was trimmed by 6 bases and the J gene end by 8 bases; junction bases not matched to a gene: 9. The CDR3 has 15 amino acids. Per the germline V gene, CDR1 is LNHDA and CDR2 is SQIVND (reference sequence). CDR3 protein: CASSQQGVLDSPLHF. CDR3 nucleotide sequence: TGTGCCAGTAGCCAACAGGGGGTTTTGGATTCACCCCTCCACTTT.

V usage is TRBV5-1 and J usage is TRBJ2-1; a weak D match, TRBD1 (6 bases). Trimming took 6 bases from V and 10 from J, leaving 20 bases between them. Germline lookup yields CDR1 SGHRS and CDR2 YFSETQ. There are 14 residues in the CDR3. The CDR3 protein is CASKAPARGTEQFF. For the CDR3, the DNA is TGCGCCAGCAAAGCTCCCGCGAGGGGGACGGAGCAGTTCTTC. Filled out from reference TRBV5-1 and TRBJ2-1, the complete variable domain reads KAGVTQTPRYLIKTRGQQVTLSCSPISGHRSVSWYQQTPGQGLQFLFEYFSETQRNKGNFPGRFSGRQFSNSRSEMNVSTLELGDSALYLCASKAPARGTEQFFGPGTRLTVL.

The V gene is TRBV19, the J gene TRBJ1-6; weak D call: TRBD1 (5 bases). Looked up from germline, CDR1 is LNHDA and CDR2 is SQIVND (reference sequence). There are 17 residues in the CDR3. The V end was cut by 8 bases, the J end by 0 bases, with 17 bases between. Here the CDR3 DNA reads TGTGCCAGTGTGGGACTCCCATTAAGCTCCTATAATTCACCCCTCCACTTT. This gives the protein CASVGLPLSSYNSPLHF.

This chain uses TRBV28 with TRBJ1-6, with TRBD1 identical over 10 bases. The germline V gene encodes CDR1 MDHEN and CDR2 SYDVKM. The CDR3 sequence is 15 residues long. Written as DNA, the CDR3 is TGTGGGACAGGGGGGTCAATGGGAGATAATTCACCCCTCCACTTT. Translating gives CGTGGSMGDNSPLHF.

This chain connects TRBV19 to TRBJ1-4; 8 bases are shared with TRBD1. This CDR3 comprises 16 residues. Trimming removed 4 bases from V and 7 bases from J; junction bases left unmatched: 11. Germline V lookup: CDR1 LNHDA, CDR2 SQIVND (reference sequence). The CDR3 protein is CASSTTARGRGEKLFF. As DNA, the CDR3 is TGTGCCAGTAGTACCACCGCCAGGGGGCGTGGTGAAAAACTGTTTTTT.

This clone has only one observation. This specimen includes other DNA sequences encoding the same CDR3. This chain connects TRBV19 to TRBJ2-7; D gene unclear. V was pared by 3 bases and J by 0 bases, with 9 bases between. The CDR3 sequence is 14 residues long. The germline CDR1 and CDR2 sequences are LNHDA and SQIVND (reference sequence). The CDR3 nucleotides are TGTGCCAGTAGTATTCGAACAAGCTCCTACGAGCAGTACTTC. Translation gives CASSIRTSSYEQYF.

This clone was found once. V usage is TRBV6-6 and J usage is TRBJ2-1; the match to TRBD2 covers 10 bases. This CDR3 comprises 15 residues. V lost 11 bases, J lost 0 bases, and 7 bases stayed unmatched. Germline values: CDR1 MNHNY, CDR2 SVGAGI (reference sequence). The CDR3 nucleotides are TGTGCCGCGACGCCTAGCGGGAGCTCCTACAATGAGCAGTTCTTC. It translates to CAATPSGSSYNEQFF.

This clone was recorded only once. The chain is built from TRBV6-5 and TRBJ1-1, with D hard to call. This CDR3 has 16 amino acids. Germline V gene lookup returns CDR1 MNHEY and CDR2 SVGAGI. V lost 0 bases, J lost 4 bases, and 15 bases lay in between. CDR3 sequence (DNA): TGTGCCAGCAGTTACTCGTCTGGAACAGATGTCACTGAAGCTTTCTTT. Its translation: CASSYSSGTDVTEAFF.

The chain has TRBV19 and TRBJ1-2; the D gene is possibly TRBD1 (6 bases). CDR1 is LNHDA, CDR2 SQIVND, per germline (reference sequence). V was shortened by 4 bases and J by 8 bases, with 8 bases between the two germline ends. The CDR3 has 11 amino acids. The CDR3 nucleotides are TGTGCCAGTAGTACAGGGGTGGGCTACACCTTC. Protein: CASSTGVGYTF.

DNA of the CDR3: TGTGCCACCAGTGCCTACGACTACTATGGCTACACCTTC. Protein sequence: CATSAYDYYGYTF. The chain carries TRBV24-1 and TRBJ1-2; unclear D gene. Per the germline V gene, CDR1 is KGHDR and CDR2 is SFDVKD. The CDR3 runs 13 residues. Trimming removed 5 bases at V and 3 bases at J, with 9 bases between.

This clone was seen a single time. The rearrangement links TRBV3-1 (or the pseudogene TRBV3-2) to TRBJ1-2, with 7 bases that match TRBD1. Germline CDR1 and CDR2: LGHDT and YNNKEL (reference sequence). V lost 4 bases and J lost 4; bases outside the gene matches: 12. The CDR3 spans 16 residues. The CDR3 nucleotides read TGTGCCAGCAGCCTCGGTCCCATAGGGACAGTCTATGGCTACACCTTC. Protein: CASSLGPIGTVYGYTF.

V gene TRBV4-1 combines with J gene TRBJ2-5; 12 positions agree with TRBD1. The CDR3 has 17 amino acids. Per the germline V gene, CDR1 is MGHRA and CDR2 is YSYEKL. Trimming removed 3 bases from V and 2 bases from J; junction bases left unmatched: 7. For the CDR3, the DNA is TGCGCCAGCAGCCAGAACCGGGACAGGGGGCATCAAGAGACCCAGTACTTC. Its translation: CASSQNRDRGHQETQYF.

This clone was seen a handful of times. The chain links TRBV10-3 to TRBJ2-7; 12 bases map to TRBD2. CDR1 is ENHRY and CDR2 is SYGVKD in the germline V gene. There are 14 residues in the CDR3. The trim removed 6 bases at V and 5 bases at J, leaving 5 bases unmatched. The CDR3 is CAIRASGRADEQYF. As DNA, the CDR3 is TGTGCCATCAGGGCTAGCGGGAGGGCGGACGAGCAGTACTTC.

The chain combines TRBV6-1 with TRBJ1-1, with a tentative D call TRBD1 (6 bases). V was clipped by 1 base and J by 6 bases, with 15 bases between them. CDR1 is MNHNS and CDR2 is SASEGT in the germline V gene. This CDR3 has 15 amino acids. CDR3 residues: CASSEEGRGFAEAFF. CDR3 DNA: TGTGCCAGCAGTGAAGAGGGCAGGGGTTTCGCTGAAGCTTTCTTT.

CDR3 sequence: CASSPQGALDEKLFF. DNA of the CDR3: TGTGCCAGTAGTCCCCAGGGGGCCCTTGATGAAAAACTGTTTTTT. The J gene is TRBJ1-4, the V gene TRBV19; 8 positions match TRBD1. Per germline, CDR1 LNHDA and CDR2 SQIVND (reference sequence). The CDR3 loop spans 15 amino acids. Germline trimming cut 5 bases from V and 6 bases from J; bases unmatched to any gene: 8.

This chain connects TRBV14 to TRBJ2-5; D not certain. The CDR3 contains 13 residues. V lost 4 bases and J 5 bases, leaving 11 bases between the germline ends. Germline V lookup: CDR1 SGHDN, CDR2 FVKESK. DNA for the CDR3: TGTGCCAGCAGCCTCTTACTCAGGGAGACCCAGTACTTC. Translation gives CASSLLLRETQYF.

This sequence joins TRBV7-9 and TRBJ1-2, with D uncertain. CDR1 and CDR2 from the germline V gene are SEHNR and FQNEAQ (reference sequence). The CDR3 length is 12 residues. V lost 5 bases, J lost 2 bases, and 6 bases lay in between. CDR3 sequence (DNA): TGTGCCAGCAGCATGACAAACTATGGCTACACCTTC. This codes for CASSMTNYGYTF. The full variable domain, rest sourced from reference TRBV7-9 and TRBJ1-2, is DTGVSQNPRHKITKRGQNVTFRCDPISEHNRLYWYRQTLGQGPEFLTYFQNEAQLEKSRLLSDRFSAERPKGSFSTLEIQRTEQGDSAMYLCASSMTNYGYTFGSGTRLTVV.

The chain carries TRBV7-8 and TRBJ2-6; 9 bases map to TRBD1. The CDR3 spans 19 residues. Per germline, CDR1 SGHVS and CDR2 FQNEAQ. V shed 4 bases and J 0 bases; nucleotides not matched to a gene: 10. In nucleotides, the CDR3 is TGTGCCAGCAGCTCCCCACCGGACAGGGGTCCCTCTGGGGCCAACGTCCTGACTTTC. This codes for CASSSPPDRGPSGANVLTF.

The rearrangement links TRBV4-1 to TRBJ1-1; a weak D match, TRBD1 (5 bases). The V gene's germline CDR1 is MGHRA and CDR2 YSYEKL. There are 15 residues in the CDR3. V gave up 5 bases and J gave up 1 base, with 14 bases separating them. The CDR3 coding sequence is TGCGCCAGCAGCTTAGGGGCAGGAGAGAACACTGAAGCTTTCTTT. This sequence encodes CASSLGAGENTEAFF.

The table lists this clone with a few counts. The chain employs TRBV28 and TRBJ1-1, with D uncertain. V was clipped by 6 bases and J by 2 bases, with 13 bases between them. CDR3 length: 14 amino acids. Germline lookup yields CDR1 MDHEN and CDR2 SYDVKM. CDR3 coding DNA: TGTGCCAGCAGCCTCACCGGGGATAACACTGAAGCTTTCTTT. It encodes CASSLTGDNTEAFF.

V usage is TRBV3-1 (or the pseudogene TRBV3-2) and J usage is TRBJ2-5, with TRBD2 identical over 9 bases. This CDR3 has 15 residues. Germline V gene lookup returns CDR1 LGHDT and CDR2 YNNKEL (reference sequence). V lost 3 bases and J lost 3; bases outside the gene matches: 5. CDR3 sequence (DNA): TGTGCCAGCAGCCAGGGCGTAGCGGGGGAAGAGACCCAGTACTTC. Protein product: CASSQGVAGEETQYF.

The CDR3 here is CAWSAGNPSHTIYF. CDR3 sequence (DNA): TGTGCCTGGAGCGCAGGGAACCCGAGCCACACCATATATTTT. The rearrangement joins TRBV30 to TRBJ1-3; a weak D match, TRBD1 (5 bases). The length of the CDR3 is 14 residues. Trimming took 3 bases from V and 8 from J, leaving 17 bases between them. The germline CDR1 and CDR2 sequences are GTSNPN and SVGIG (reference sequence).

This clone was seen only once. The J gene is TRBJ2-3, the V gene TRBV7-9; TRBD1 agrees at 12 bases. V gave up 5 bases and J gave up 4 bases; unmatched junction bases: 13. The CDR3 is 18 residues long. Germline CDR1 is SEHNR and CDR2 is FQNEAQ (reference sequence). This CDR3 is CASSPQFWDRGRADTQYF. The CDR3 DNA sequence: TGTGCCAGCAGCCCCCAGTTCTGGGACAGGGGGCGCGCAGATACGCAGTATTTT.

The V gene is TRBV2, the J gene TRBJ1-6; 7 bases are a match to TRBD1. This CDR3 spans 15 amino acids. V was pared by 8 bases and J by 7 bases, with 11 bases of the junction left unmatched. Germline CDR1 reads SNHLY; CDR2 reads FYNNEI. The CDR3 region has the DNA TGTGCCAGCCTAAGAAGAGGGACAGAGAATTCACCCCTCCACTTT. As protein: CASLRRGTENSPLHF.

The chain is built from TRBV6-1 and TRBJ1-2; D may be TRBD1 (5 bases). CDR3 length: 15 residues. V gave up 2 bases and J gave up 4 bases, with 14 bases separating them. From germline, CDR1 is MNHNS and CDR2 SASEGT. CDR3 sequence: CASSETAGRRYGYTF. The CDR3 DNA is TGTGCCAGCAGTGAAACGGCAGGGCGTCGCTATGGCTACACCTTC.

As for this clone: Other DNA sequences within the sample encode an identical CDR3. The chain joins TRBV7-3 to TRBJ2-3; a possible D gene is TRBD2 (5 bases). The germline V gene encodes CDR1 SGHTA and CDR2 FQGTGA. CDR3 length equals 15 residues. Trimming left V 2 bases short and J 1 base short, with 10 bases between. The CDR3 sequence is CASSLRSGGTDTQYF. CDR3 sequence (DNA): TGTGCCAGCAGCTTACGGAGCGGAGGCACAGATACGCAGTATTTT.

This clone occurred once. The chain uses TRBV3-1 (or the pseudogene TRBV3-2) and TRBJ2-1; tentatively, D is TRBD2 (5 bases). This CDR3 comprises 11 residues. CDR1 is LGHDT and CDR2 is YNNKEL in the germline V gene (reference sequence). The V and J ends lost 5 bases and 10 bases respectively, with 9 bases between them. In DNA, the CDR3 is TGTGCCAGCAGCTACGGCGGGGAGCAGTTCTTC. Amino acids: CASSYGGEQFF.